These 2 T cell receptor beta chains were all obtained from the same sample, sequenced in a study of preoperative IRX-2 immunotherapy in early breast cancer. Generated by immunoSEQ multiplex PCR, the TCRdb table keeps only in-frame clones and is missing some. The table includes tens of thousands of clones, 80% to 90% detected once. The treatment here: preoperative locoregional IRX-2 cytokine immunotherapy. Sequenced material: lymph node tissue, taken after IRX-2 immunotherapy. All receptors come from a human donor with breast cancer.

Only one count was recorded for this clone. The chain uses TRBV6-8 and TRBJ1-2, with D unclear. CDR3 length equals 13 residues. Germline CDR1 MNHGY, CDR2 SAAAGT. Deletions cut 5 bases from V and 4 bases from J, with 11 bases between. CDR3 loop: CASSLDGSYGYTF. The CDR3 coding sequence is TGTGCCAGCAGTCTTGACGGGAGCTATGGCTACACCTTC.

This chain connects TRBV14 to TRBJ1-1, with D perhaps TRBD1 (5 bases). The V end lost 2 bases, the J end lost 4 bases, and 14 bases lay between the germline ends. CDR3 length: 15 residues. The V gene's germline CDR1 is SGHDN and CDR2 FVKESK. DNA of the CDR3: TGTGCCAGCAGCCAAATGGGGCGCGGGGGCACTGAAGCTTTCTTT. As protein: CASSQMGRGGTEAFF.